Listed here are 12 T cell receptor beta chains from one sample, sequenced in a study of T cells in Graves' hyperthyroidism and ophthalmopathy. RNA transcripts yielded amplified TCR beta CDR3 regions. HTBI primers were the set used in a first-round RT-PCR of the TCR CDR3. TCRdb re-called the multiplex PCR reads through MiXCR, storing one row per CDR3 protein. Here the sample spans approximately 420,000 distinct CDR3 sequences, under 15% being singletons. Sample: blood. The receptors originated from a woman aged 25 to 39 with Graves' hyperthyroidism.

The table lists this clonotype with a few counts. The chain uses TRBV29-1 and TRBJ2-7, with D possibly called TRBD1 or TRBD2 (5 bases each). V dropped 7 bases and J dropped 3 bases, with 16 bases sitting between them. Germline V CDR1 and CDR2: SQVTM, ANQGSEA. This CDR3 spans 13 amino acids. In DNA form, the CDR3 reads TGCAGCGCAACGGGACGGTTCGTCTACGAGCAGTACTTC. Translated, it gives CSATGRFVYEQYF.

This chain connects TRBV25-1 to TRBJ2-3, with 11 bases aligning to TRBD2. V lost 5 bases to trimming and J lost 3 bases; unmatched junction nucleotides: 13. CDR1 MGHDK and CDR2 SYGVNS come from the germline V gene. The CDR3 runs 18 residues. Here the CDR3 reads CASSQTGVAGGKTDTQYF. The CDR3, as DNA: TGTGCCAGCAGTCAGACGGGGGTAGCGGGAGGGAAAACAGATACGCAGTATTTT.

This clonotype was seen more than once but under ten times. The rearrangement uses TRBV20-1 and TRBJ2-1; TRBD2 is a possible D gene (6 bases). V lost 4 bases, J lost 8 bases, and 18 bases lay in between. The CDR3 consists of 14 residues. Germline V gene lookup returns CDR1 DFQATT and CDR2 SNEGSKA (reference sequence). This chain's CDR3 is CSAIPGVRRDEQFF. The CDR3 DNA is TGCAGTGCTATACCGGGCGTCAGGAGGGATGAGCAGTTCTTC.

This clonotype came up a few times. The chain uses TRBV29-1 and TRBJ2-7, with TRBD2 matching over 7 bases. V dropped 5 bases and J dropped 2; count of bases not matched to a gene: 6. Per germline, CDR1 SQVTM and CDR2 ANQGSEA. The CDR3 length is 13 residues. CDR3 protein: CSVRREWAYEQYF. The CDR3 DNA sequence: TGCAGCGTTCGGCGGGAGTGGGCCTACGAGCAGTACTTC.

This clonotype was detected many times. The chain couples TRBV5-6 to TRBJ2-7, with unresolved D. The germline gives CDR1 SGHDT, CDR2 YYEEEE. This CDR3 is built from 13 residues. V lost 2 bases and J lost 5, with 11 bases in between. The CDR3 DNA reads TGTGCCAGCAGCTTCACCCCTATGGACGAGCAGTACTTC. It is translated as CASSFTPMDEQYF.

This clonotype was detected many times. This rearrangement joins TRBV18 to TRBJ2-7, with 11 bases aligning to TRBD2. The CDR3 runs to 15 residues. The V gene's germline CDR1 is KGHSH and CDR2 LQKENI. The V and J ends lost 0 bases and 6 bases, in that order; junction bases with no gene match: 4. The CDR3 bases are TGTGCCAGCTCACCACCCAGCCTAGCGGGAGGCGAGCAGTACTTC. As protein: CASSPPSLAGGEQYF. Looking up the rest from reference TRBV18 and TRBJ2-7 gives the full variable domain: NAGVMQNPRHLVRRRGQEARLRCSPMKGHSHVYWYRQLPEEGLKFMVYLQKENIIDESGMPKERFSAEFPKEGPSILRIQQVVRGDSAAYFCASSPPSLAGGEQYFGPGTRLTVT.

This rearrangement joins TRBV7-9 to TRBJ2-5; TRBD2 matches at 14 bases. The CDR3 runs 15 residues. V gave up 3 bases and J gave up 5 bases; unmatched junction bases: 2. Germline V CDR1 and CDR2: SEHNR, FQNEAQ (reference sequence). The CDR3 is CASSLTSGRAETQYF. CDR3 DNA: TGTGCCAGCAGCTTGACTAGCGGGAGGGCGGAGACCCAGTACTTC.

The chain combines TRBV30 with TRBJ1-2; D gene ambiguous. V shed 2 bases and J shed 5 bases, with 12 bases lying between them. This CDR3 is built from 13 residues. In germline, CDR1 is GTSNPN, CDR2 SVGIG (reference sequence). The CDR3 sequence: CAWSRGGGYGYTF. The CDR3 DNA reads TGTGCCTGGAGTCGTGGAGGCGGATATGGCTACACCTTC. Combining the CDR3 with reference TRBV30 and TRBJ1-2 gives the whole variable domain SQTIHQWPATLVQPVGSPLSLECTVEGTSNPNLYWYRQAAGRGLQLLFYSVGIGQISSEVPQNLSASRPQDRQFILSSKKLLLSDSGFYLCAWSRGGGYGYTFGSGTRLTVV.

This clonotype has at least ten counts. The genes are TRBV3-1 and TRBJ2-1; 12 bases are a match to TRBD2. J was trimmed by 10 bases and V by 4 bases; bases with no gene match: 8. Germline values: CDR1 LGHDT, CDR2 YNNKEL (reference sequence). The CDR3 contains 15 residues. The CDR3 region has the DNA TGTGCCAGCAGCCCCGGACTAGCGGGGCCCCCGGAGCAGTTCTTC. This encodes CASSPGLAGPPEQFF.

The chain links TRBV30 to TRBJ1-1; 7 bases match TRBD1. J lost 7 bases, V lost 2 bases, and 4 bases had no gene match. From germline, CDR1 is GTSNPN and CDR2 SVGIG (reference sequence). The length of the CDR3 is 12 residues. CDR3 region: CAWSSTGIEAFF. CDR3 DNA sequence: TGTGCCTGGAGTTCGACAGGGATTGAAGCTTTCTTT.

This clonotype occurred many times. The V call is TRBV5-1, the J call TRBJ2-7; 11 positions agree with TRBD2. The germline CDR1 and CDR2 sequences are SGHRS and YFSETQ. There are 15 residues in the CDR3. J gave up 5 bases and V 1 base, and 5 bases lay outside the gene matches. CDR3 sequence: CASSLTSGSTNEQYF. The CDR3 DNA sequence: TGCGCCAGCAGCTTGACTAGCGGGAGTACCAACGAGCAGTACTTC.

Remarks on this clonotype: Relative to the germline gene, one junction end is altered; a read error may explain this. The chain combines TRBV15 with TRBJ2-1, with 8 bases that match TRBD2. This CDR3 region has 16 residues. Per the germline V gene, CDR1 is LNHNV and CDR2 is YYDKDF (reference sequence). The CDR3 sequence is CATSRGGGNSYNGQFF. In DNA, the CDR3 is TGTGCCACCAGCAGGGGCGGGGGGAATTCCTACAATGGGCAGTTCTTC.